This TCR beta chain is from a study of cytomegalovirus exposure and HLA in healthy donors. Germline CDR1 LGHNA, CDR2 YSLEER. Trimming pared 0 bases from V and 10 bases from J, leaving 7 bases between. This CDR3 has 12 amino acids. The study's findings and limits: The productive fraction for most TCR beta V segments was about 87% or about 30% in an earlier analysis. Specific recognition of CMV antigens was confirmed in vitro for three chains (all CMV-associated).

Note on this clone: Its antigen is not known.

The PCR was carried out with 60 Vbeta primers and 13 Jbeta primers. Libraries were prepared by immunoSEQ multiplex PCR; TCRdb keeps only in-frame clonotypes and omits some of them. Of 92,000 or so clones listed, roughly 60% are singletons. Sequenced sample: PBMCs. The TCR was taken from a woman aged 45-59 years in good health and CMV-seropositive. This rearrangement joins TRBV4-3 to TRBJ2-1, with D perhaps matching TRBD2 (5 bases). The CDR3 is CASSQESGEQFF. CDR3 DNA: TGCGCCAGCAGCCAAGAGTCGGGGGAGCAGTTCTTC.